This T cell receptor beta chain was sequenced for a study of blood T cell repertoires in COVID-19. The count of this clone is one. Method: immunoSEQ multiplex PCR; TCRdb's copy keeps in-frame clones and lacks some. Of about 310,000 clones listed, about 90% are singletons. After removal of 0 bases from V and 4 bases from J, the junction contained 3 bases not matched to a gene. Looked up from germline, CDR1 is SGDLS and CDR2 is YYNGEE. The CDR3 loop spans 14 amino acids. Cohort placement rested on clinical history that participants reported themselves. Recovery meant two consecutive negative NP/OP PCR tests, professional clearance, or resolved symptoms.

The V gene is TRBV9, the J gene TRBJ1-1, with TRBD1 matching 7 bases. Sequenced sample: PBMCs or T cells enriched from blood (not recorded which). The source is a woman in her 30s who had recovered from COVID-19. The CDR3 bases are TGTGCCAGCAGCGTAGATCACAGGGGCACTGAAGCTTTCTTT. Translation: CASSVDHRGTEAFF.